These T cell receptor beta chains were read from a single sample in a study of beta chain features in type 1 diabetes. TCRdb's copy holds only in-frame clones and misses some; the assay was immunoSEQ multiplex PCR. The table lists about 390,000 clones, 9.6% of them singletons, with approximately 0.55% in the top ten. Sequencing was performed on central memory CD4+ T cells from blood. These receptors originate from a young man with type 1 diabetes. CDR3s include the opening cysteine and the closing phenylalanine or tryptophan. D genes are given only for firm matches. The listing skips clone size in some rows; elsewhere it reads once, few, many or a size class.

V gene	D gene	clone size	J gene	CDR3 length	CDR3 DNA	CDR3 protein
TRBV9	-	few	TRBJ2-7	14	TGTGCCAGCAGCGTAGACCACGTCGTCTACGAGCAGTACTTC	CASSVDHVVYEQYF
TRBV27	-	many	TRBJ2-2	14	TGTGCCAGCAGTTTAAGGGTGAACACCGGGGAGCTGTTTTTT	CASSLRVNTGELFF
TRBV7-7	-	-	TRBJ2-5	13	TGTGCCAGCGGCGGCGGACAGCAAGAGACCCAGTACTTC	CASGGGQQETQYF
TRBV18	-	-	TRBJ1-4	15	TGTGCCAGCTCACCGGGACCACGAGCATATGAAAAACTGTTTTTT	CASSPGPRAYEKLFF
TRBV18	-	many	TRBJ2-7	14	TGTGCCAGCTCACCAACAACAGAAACCTACGAGCAGTACTTC	CASSPTTETYEQYF
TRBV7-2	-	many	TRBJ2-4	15	TGTGCCAGCAGCTTAGCGAGCGGAACCAAAAACATTCAGTACTTC	CASSLASGTKNIQYF
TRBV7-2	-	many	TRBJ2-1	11	TGTGCCAGCAGCTTAGGTTTTGAGCAGTTCTTC	CASSLGFEQFF
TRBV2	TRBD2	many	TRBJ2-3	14	TGTGCCAGCAAGTCTAGCGGGAGTGGAGATACGCAGTATTTT	CASKSSGSGDTQYF
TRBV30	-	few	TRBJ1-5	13	TGTGCCTGGAGTGTTGGGGGATATCAGCCCCAGCATTTT	CAWSVGGYQPQHF
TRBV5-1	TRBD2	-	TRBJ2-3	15	TGCGCCAGCAGCTGGGGGTCAGCGGGAGGAGATACGCAGTATTTT	CASSWGSAGGDTQYF
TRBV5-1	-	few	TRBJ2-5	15	TGCGCCAGCAGCCCTCCTCTTGCTGGTCAAGAGACCCAGTACTTC	CASSPPLAGQETQYF
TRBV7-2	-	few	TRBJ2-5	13	TGTGCCAGCAGCCGGAGGACCCAAGAGACCCAGTACTTC	CASSRRTQETQYF
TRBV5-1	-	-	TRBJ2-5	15	TGCGCCAGCAGCTTGGTCTCCCCCGAGGTGGAGACCCAGTACTTC	CASSLVSPEVETQYF
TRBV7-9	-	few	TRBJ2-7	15	TGTGCCAGCAGCTTAAATGCTGGCGGGGCCTACGAGCAGTACTTC	CASSLNAGGAYEQYF
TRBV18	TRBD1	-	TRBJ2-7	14	TGTGCCAGCTCACCAGGGACAGGGGTCTACGAGCAGTACTTC	CASSPGTGVYEQYF
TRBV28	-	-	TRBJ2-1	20	TGTGCCAGCAGTTTATCTAGGGACTGGATAAACCCAAGCTCCTACAATGAGCAGTTCTTC	CASSLSRDWINPSSYNEQFF
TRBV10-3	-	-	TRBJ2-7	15	TGTGCCATCAGTGAGGCCGGGACCAGGTCCTACGAGCAGTACTTC	CAISEAGTRSYEQYF
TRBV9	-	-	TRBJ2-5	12	TGTGCCAGCAGCCCCGGGGTAGGGACCCAGTACTTC	CASSPGVGTQYF
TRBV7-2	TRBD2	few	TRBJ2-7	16	TGTGCCAGCAGCTTGGAACCGGGACTAGCGGGGTACGAGCAGTACTTC	CASSLEPGLAGYEQYF
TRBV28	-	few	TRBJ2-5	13	TGTGCCAGCAGTCCCCCTAGAGATGGGACCCAGTACTTC	CASSPPRDGTQYF
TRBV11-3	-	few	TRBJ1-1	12	TGTGCCAGCAGCTTAAATTCAGAGGACGCTTTCTTT	CASSLNSEDAFF
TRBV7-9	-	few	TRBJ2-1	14	TGTGCCAGCAGCTTAGGTACTCCGGGATATGAGCAGTTCTTC	CASSLGTPGYEQFF
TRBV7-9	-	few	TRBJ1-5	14	TGTGCCAGCAGCTCAACAGGGATGGATCAGCCCCAGCATTTT	CASSSTGMDQPQHF
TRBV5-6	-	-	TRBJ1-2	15	TGTGCCAGCAGCCCAACTTCAGCGGGGTCCTATGGCTACACCTTC	CASSPTSAGSYGYTF